These 24 T cell receptor beta chains came from one sample sequenced in a study of blood T cells in healthy people across ages. Combining a sample-barcoded 5' primer with a J-beta primer mix, a second PCR ran for roughly 7 to 11 cycles. TCRdb re-called the 5' RACE reads with MiXCR, one entry per CDR3 protein. The sample includes over a million distinct CDR3 sequences, around 43% of them seen just once. The source material was blood. These receptors all stem from a woman aged 55-69 years in good health.

In its sample, this clonotype was seen many times. The chain combines TRBV6-6 with TRBJ2-3; the D gene is possibly TRBD1 (6 bases). CDR1 is MNHNY and CDR2 is SVGAGI in the germline V gene (reference sequence). Between the trimmed V and J ends, which lost 7 bases and 0 bases, there was a span of 11 bases. The CDR3 extends over 14 amino acids. The CDR3 DNA sequence: TGTGCCAGCACCAGACAGGCAAGCACAGATACGCAGTATTTT. This translates into CASTRQASTDTQYF.

The sample holds a few counts of this clonotype. The chain's CDR3 is CSVKVRDTDNSPLHF. CDR3 DNA sequence: TGCAGCGTGAAGGTCCGGGACACCGATAATTCACCCCTCCACTTT. V is TRBV29-1 and J is TRBJ1-6; tentatively, D is TRBD1 (6 bases). This CDR3 contains 15 residues. The V gene lost 6 bases and the J gene lost 5 bases, with 17 bases spanning the gap. Germline V gene data show CDR1 as SQVTM and CDR2 as ANQGSEA.

The rearrangement uses TRBV20-1 and TRBJ2-4; 12 positions match TRBD2. The DNA end is a closer match to TRBJ2-7, so the J assignment may be wrong. This CDR3 region has 13 residues. Germline assignment: CDR1 DFQATT and CDR2 SNEGSKA (reference sequence). Written as DNA, the CDR3 is TGCAGTGCTTTACTAGCGGGAGGCAACGAGCAGTACTTC. It is translated as CSALLAGGNEQYF.

The table lists this clonotype with a few counts. The genes are TRBV20-1 and TRBJ2-2; D unclear. Looked up from germline, CDR1 is DFQATT and CDR2 is SNEGSKA (reference sequence). The length of the CDR3 is 14 residues. The V end was cut by 4 bases, the J end by 0 bases, with 9 bases between. The CDR3 nucleotides read TGCAGTGCTACCGACTTCGCGAACACCGGGGAGCTGTTTTTT. This encodes CSATDFANTGELFF.

This clonotype has just a few counts. The chain combines TRBV20-1 with TRBJ1-6, with no clear D. The CDR3 spans 14 residues. Germline lookup yields CDR1 DFQATT and CDR2 SNEGSKA (reference sequence). V lost 2 bases and J 7 bases, leaving 12 bases between the germline ends. CDR3 loop: CSARSNRANSPLHF. In DNA form, the CDR3 reads TGCAGTGCTAGATCTAACAGAGCCAATTCACCCCTCCACTTT.

The chain carries TRBV5-1 and TRBJ2-7; TRBD2 aligns across 11 bases. Germline V gene lookup returns CDR1 SGHRS and CDR2 YFSETQ. J lost 4 bases, V lost 2 bases, and 5 bases had no gene match. CDR3 length equals 15 residues. CDR3 protein: CASSFTSGSFYEQYF. The CDR3 nucleotides read TGCGCCAGCAGCTTCACTAGCGGGAGTTTTTACGAGCAGTACTTC.

This clonotype was seen once. V is TRBV5-1 and J is TRBJ2-5, with 12 bases that match TRBD1. J lost 5 bases, V lost 2 bases, and 7 bases had no gene match. There are 16 residues in the CDR3. Per the germline V gene, CDR1 is SGHRS and CDR2 is YFSETQ. As DNA, the CDR3 is TGCGCCAGCAGCTTCGCCGGGACAGGGGGCGCGGAGACCCAGTACTTC. Protein sequence: CASSFAGTGGAETQYF.

V and J are TRBV12-3 or TRBV12-4 and TRBJ2-5; D call uncertain. The length of the CDR3 is 13 residues. V lost 8 bases and J lost 0, with 10 bases in between. The CDR3 protein is CASGWKDQETQYF. The CDR3, as DNA: TGTGCCAGCGGTTGGAAAGACCAAGAGACCCAGTACTTC.

V gene TRBV20-1 combines with J gene TRBJ1-5, with 8 bases identical to TRBD1. V shed 5 bases and J 3 bases; nucleotides not matched to a gene: 9. The CDR3 is 15 residues long. Germline V gives CDR1 DFQATT, CDR2 SNEGSKA (reference sequence). The CDR3 here is CSARSRTGSNQPQHF. In DNA, the CDR3 is TGCAGTGCTCGTTCAAGGACAGGGTCCAATCAGCCCCAGCATTTT.

This rearrangement joins TRBV6-5 to TRBJ2-5, with D perhaps TRBD2 (5 bases). The J call may be mistaken, given a closer DNA end match to TRBJ2-7. CDR1 and CDR2 from the germline V gene are MNHEY and SVGAGI. The CDR3 runs 16 residues. CDR3 sequence reads: CASSYRRGLAIYEQYF. For the CDR3, the DNA is TGTGCCAGCAGTTACCGCCGTGGTCTAGCAATCTACGAGCAGTACTTC.

This clonotype occurred a few times. The J gene is TRBJ2-3, the V gene TRBV10-1; D unresolved. Germline V lookup: CDR1 WNHNN, CDR2 SYGVQD (reference sequence). The CDR3 spans 14 residues. V was shortened by 11 bases and J by 2 bases, with 17 bases between the two germline ends. This CDR3 reads CAPLGFDLTDTQYF. In nucleotides, the CDR3 is TGCGCCCCCCTCGGTTTTGACCTCACAGATACGCAGTATTTT.

The table lists this clonotype with a few counts. This CDR3 reads CASRKLTVPYSSGRGNTQYF. The CDR3 nucleotides read TGTGCCAGCAGAAAACTAACCGTCCCATACTCTAGCGGGAGGGGGAATACGCAGTATTTT. This chain connects TRBV7-9 to TRBJ2-3; 12 bases map to TRBD2. The V gene's germline CDR1 is SEHNR and CDR2 FQNEAQ (reference sequence). The J segment lost 7 bases and the V segment lost 6 bases, leaving 23 bases of the junction unmatched. The CDR3 is 20 amino acids.

The chain is built from TRBV7-8 and TRBJ2-3; 9 nucleotides line up with TRBD2. Germline V lookup: CDR1 SGHVS, CDR2 FQNEAQ. The CDR3 is 16 residues long. The V segment lost 5 bases and the J segment 0 bases; nucleotides outside the gene matches: 6. The chain's CDR3 is CASSPQLAGSTDTQYF. The DNA of the CDR3 is TGTGCCAGCAGCCCCCAACTAGCGGGTAGCACAGATACGCAGTATTTT.

In its sample, this clonotype was seen a few times. The chain is built from TRBV4-1 and TRBJ1-2, with D unclear. Trimming pared 0 bases from V and 0 bases from J, leaving 11 bases between. The CDR3 sequence is 16 residues long. CDR1 and CDR2 (germline): MGHRA, YSYEKL. The CDR3 here is CASSQDLLAANYGYTF. DNA of the CDR3: TGCGCCAGCAGCCAAGATCTGTTGGCAGCTAACTATGGCTACACCTTC.

The V call is TRBV27, the J call TRBJ2-1; either TRBD1 or TRBD2 may fit D (5 bases each). Per germline, CDR1 MNHEY and CDR2 SMNVEV (reference sequence). This CDR3 has 16 residues. V gave up 5 bases and J gave up 6 bases, with 20 bases separating them. The DNA of the CDR3 is TGTGCCAGCAGTCCCGGGACCGCAGGTCGGGCCAATGAGCAGTTCTTC. It encodes CASSPGTAGRANEQFF.

This clonotype has just a few counts. The chain has TRBV27 and TRBJ1-4; D is uncertain. Per the germline V gene, CDR1 is MNHEY and CDR2 is SMNVEV (reference sequence). V shed 6 bases and J shed 7 bases, with 6 bases lying between them. The CDR3 covers 11 residues. CDR3 residues: CASRRGEKLFF. DNA of the CDR3: TGTGCCAGCAGGCGGGGTGAAAAACTGTTTTTT.

The rearrangement joins TRBV7-8 to TRBJ2-1; TRBD2 matches at 7 bases. CDR1 and CDR2 from the germline V gene are SGHVS and FQNEAQ. The CDR3 has 13 residues. The V segment lost 1 base and the J segment 10 bases; nucleotides outside the gene matches: 4. DNA for the CDR3: TGTGCCAGCAGCTTAGAAAAGGGAGGGGAGCAGTTCTTC. Translated: CASSLEKGGEQFF.

This chain joins TRBV7-9 and TRBJ2-4, with 12 nucleotides matching TRBD2. The J call could be wrong; TRBJ2-7 is a better fit for the DNA end. The germline V gene has CDR1 SEHNR and CDR2 FQNEAQ (reference sequence). The CDR3 spans 15 residues. The CDR3 is CASSFRLAGDSEQYF. CDR3 DNA sequence: TGTGCCAGCAGCTTTCGACTAGCGGGAGACTCCGAGCAGTACTTC.

Regarding this clonotype: The junction does not match germline at one end; this may be a read error. The CDR3 spells CANSPPDFPSTDTQYF. CDR3 coding DNA: TGTGCCAACTCACCACCGGACTTCCCTAGCACAGATACGCAGTATTTT. The chain recombines TRBV18 with TRBJ2-3; the D gene is possibly TRBD2 (5 bases). Germline loops: CDR1 KGHSH, CDR2 LQKENI. There are 16 residues in the CDR3.

This clonotype occurred once. This chain links TRBV4-2 with TRBJ2-5, with TRBD1 matching 9 bases. The trim removed 3 bases at V and 5 bases at J, leaving 7 bases unmatched. The CDR3 is made up of 15 amino acids. Germline V CDR1 and CDR2: LGHNA, YNFKEQ. The CDR3 protein is CASSQDFGQGETQYF. The CDR3 bases are TGTGCCAGCAGCCAGGACTTCGGACAGGGGGAGACCCAGTACTTC.

The rearrangement uses TRBV4-2 and TRBJ2-5, with TRBD2 as a possible D gene (5 bases). The germline CDR1 and CDR2 sequences are LGHNA and YNFKEQ. Deletions cut 0 bases from V and 1 base from J, with 9 bases between. CDR3 length: 15 amino acids. CDR3 nucleotides: TGTGCCAGCAGCCAAGAGAGGAGCGGCCAAGAGACCCAGTACTTC. This codes for CASSQERSGQETQYF.

At least ten counts were recorded for this clonotype. This chain joins TRBV27 and TRBJ2-7; tentative D call: TRBD1 (5 bases). Trimming stripped 6 bases from V and 6 bases from J, with 18 bases between. The CDR3 sequence is 14 residues long. Germline CDR1 is MNHEY and CDR2 is SMNVEV (reference sequence). CDR3 sequence: CASRPAHPGREQYF. Written as DNA, the CDR3 is TGTGCCAGCAGGCCCGCCCATCCAGGGCGCGAGCAGTACTTC.

The rearrangement links TRBV4-2 to TRBJ1-2; D not certain. The CDR3 length is 13 residues. Germline V gene lookup returns CDR1 LGHNA and CDR2 YNFKEQ. V lost 0 bases, J lost 8 bases, and 10 bases lay in between. Here the CDR3 DNA reads TGTGCCAGCAGCCAAGAAAGGGAGAGAGGCTACACCTTC. It encodes CASSQERERGYTF.

J is TRBJ2-5 and V is TRBV2; D not certain. The ends were cut back, 2 bases at V and 11 bases at J, with 12 bases in the middle. The CDR3 totals 12 residues. The germline gives CDR1 SNHLY, CDR2 FYNNEI. CDR3 nucleotides: TGTGCCAGCAGTGAAAAACGAAATGAGCAGTACTTC. Encoded protein: CASSEKRNEQYF. Full variable domain (missing parts from reference TRBV2 and TRBJ2-5): EPEVTQTPSHQVTQMGQEVILRCVPISNHLYFYWYRQILGQKVEFLVSFYNNEISEKSEIFDDQFSVERPDGSNFTLKIRSTKLEDSAMYFCASSEKRNEQYFGPGTRLLVL.